Detailed here is one T cell receptor beta chain. The target antigen is unknown. Its ends do not fully match the called genes, so a read error is possible. This record belongs to a study of response to subunit inactivated influenza vaccine. Study observations and caveats: The authors proposed limited new T cell recruitment per seasonal influenza vaccination.

TCRdb analysed the RT-PCR reads with MiXCR anew, one entry per CDR3 protein. The sample holds 700,000 to 900,000 distinct CDR3 sequences, around 20% seen once. The CDR3 covers 16 residues. Looked up from germline, CDR1 is SEHNR and CDR2 is FQNEAQ (reference sequence). The V gene is TRBV7-9, the J gene TRBJ2-7; 8 nucleotides match TRBD2. Sequenced material: PBMCs from blood, taken 4 to 6 days after vaccination. This clonotype was obtained from a man in his fifties who received an inactivated influenza vaccine. The chain's CDR3 is CASSSNQLADSYKQYF. CDR3 DNA sequence: TGTGCCAGCAGCTCCAACCAACTAGCGGACTCCTACAAGCAGTACTTC.